This T cell receptor (beta chain) was found in a study of early T cells in non-severe SARS-CoV-2 infection. A single record per CDR3 protein comes from TCRdb applying MiXCR to the 5' RACE reads. The sample contains tens of thousands of distinct CDR3 sequences, approximately 4.2% of which appear only once. This clonotype was seen at least ten times. The antigen remains undetermined. Losses at the gene ends were 5 bases for V and 4 bases for J; bases not matched to a gene: 5. This CDR3 comprises 14 residues. Study-level findings and limits: Using VDJdb, the matching emphasized anti-spike CD8 responses while missing private and CD4 specificities.

V gene TRBV12-3 or TRBV12-4 combines with J gene TRBJ1-1; TRBD1 matches at 9 bases. Sequenced sample: whole blood. The clonotype originates from an adult who was a healthcare worker with PCR-confirmed SARS-CoV-2 infection or an uninfected control (not recorded which). The CDR3 region has the DNA TGTGCCAGCAGTGCCCCGGGACAGGGCACTGAAGCTTTCTTT. Amino acid sequence: CASSAPGQGTEAFF.